This T cell receptor beta chain was identified in a study of esophageal squamous cell carcinoma under preoperative chemotherapy (dated by TCRdb to about 2018). General notes on the study: Both tumor-infiltrating lymphocytes and peripheral blood T cells had their TCR repertoires profiled in the study. The effects of paclitaxel-nedaplatin chemotherapy on T-cell receptor repertoires in patients with esophageal squamous cell carcinoma were assessed. About five patients with primary esophageal squamous cell carcinoma were included in the cohort. Repertoires were compared between samples taken before and after paclitaxel-nedaplatin therapy.

Taken with the paper, the label for time point translates to: after preoperative PTX-NDP chemotherapy. Patients received paclitaxel-nedaplatin as preoperative chemotherapy before surgery. From the germline V gene, CDR1 is MNHGY and CDR2 is SAAAGT. The CDR3 contains 14 residues, cysteine and phenylalanine counted. The only DNA kept is the CDR3, 42 bases in frame from the first base. Results the study describes overall, beyond this receptor: A small cohort was used, with only four or five patients with esophageal squamous cell carcinoma being analyzed. Immediate and substantial changes in clonotype frequency were induced by paclitaxel-nedaplatin therapy, and contraction rather than amplification was more likely to be observed among abundant clones. After chemotherapy, TCR diversity rose significantly in peripheral T cells, but this increase was not seen in tumor-infiltrating lymphocytes. Post-treatment tumor-infiltrating lymphocytes appeared to be derived in part from peripheral T cells migrating into the tumor, rather than solely from local clonal changes.

Notes on this clonotype: Its antigen specificity is not known. Relative to the germline gene, one junction end is altered; a read error may explain this.

The library was built by means of PCR. The reads were generated on a HiSeq X Ten. High-throughput sequencing was used to characterize the TCR repertoires. TCRdb trimmed the raw reads at Q25, called clones with MiXCR and kept productive beta chains. For every CDR3 protein sequence, its rows merge into one entry that carries the most common genes and DNA. In this sample the table shows some 32,000 distinct CDR3 sequences, approximately 55% of which occur a single time. Approximately 25% of the sample lies in the top ten. This material was collected from a patient given preoperative chemotherapy. The chain joins TRBV6-8 to TRBJ2-1; 9 bases in the junction line up with TRBD2. The receptor was derived from a human donor with esophageal squamous cell carcinoma. The donor label of this sample is uncertain. CDR3 protein: CASTGAGGAYDQTF. The DNA is as follows: TGTGCCAGCACAGGGGCGGGGGGGGCCTACGACCAGACCTTC.